These 22 T cell receptor beta chains came from one sample sequenced in a study of human T cells and chemical hapten exposure. TCRdb called the RACE reads again in MiXCR, with one record for every CDR3 protein. The table records roughly 380,000 distinct CDR3 sequences, more than 4.5% of them present only once. Time point defined: patch test 1, 2 weeks after DPC sensitization. Specified treatment: therapeutic diphenylcyclopropenone sensitization with weekly scalp DPC. The specimen was whole blood, collected in connection with sensitization to the hapten diphenylcyclopropenone (DPC). The source of these receptors is a woman in her forties or fifties with alopecia areata. Some clones in this sample may be carry-over from other donors' samples.

The chain joins TRBV12-3 or TRBV12-4 to TRBJ2-7, with 10 bases that match TRBD1. The CDR3 sequence is 15 residues long. With 0 bases clipped from V and 5 bases from J, the junction kept 4 bases outside the gene matches. The CDR3 is CASSLAGQGVHEQYF. The CDR3 coding sequence is TGTGCCAGCAGTTTAGCCGGACAGGGGGTGCACGAGCAGTACTTC.

This clonotype appeared many times. The chain combines TRBV12-3 or TRBV12-4 with TRBJ2-2; D might be TRBD1 (6 bases). V was clipped by 3 bases and J by 3 bases, with 14 bases between them. This CDR3 comprises 16 residues. CDR3 nucleotides: TGTGCCAGCAGTTTCGGTCCACAGGGCTACACCGGGGAGCTGTTTTTT. Residues: CASSFGPQGYTGELFF.

At least ten counts were recorded for this clonotype. The J gene is TRBJ2-5, the V gene TRBV6-2 or TRBV6-3; D ambiguous. The CDR3 contains 14 residues. CDR1 and CDR2 from the germline V gene are MNHEY and SVGEGT. Trimming removed 5 bases from V and 4 bases from J, with 14 bases in between. Here the CDR3 reads CASSTTSSRETQYF. Written as DNA, the CDR3 is TGTGCCAGCAGTACGACGAGTAGCCGAGAGACCCAGTACTTC.

This clonotype was found many times. The chain couples TRBV10-3 to TRBJ2-7, with unresolved D. Germline CDR1 is ENHRY and CDR2 is SYGVKD. With 3 bases removed from V and 6 bases from J, the gap between germline ends came to 6 bases. CDR3 size: 11 residues. CDR3 bases: TGTGCCATCAGTGACCAACTCGAGCAGTACTTC. This codes for CAISDQLEQYF.

This clonotype has a count of ten or more. The rearrangement links TRBV29-1 to TRBJ1-1, with no clear D. Germline CDR1 SQVTM, CDR2 ANQGSEA. The V end was cut by 2 bases, the J end by 0 bases, with 4 bases between. CDR3 size: 12 residues. The CDR3 nucleotides read TGCAGCGTTGAACAGATGAACACTGAAGCTTTCTTT. This gives the protein CSVEQMNTEAFF. Full variable domain (outside the CDR3, taken from reference TRBV29-1 and TRBJ1-1): SAVISQKPSRDICQRGTSLTIQCQVDSQVTMMFWYRQQPGQSLTLIATANQGSEATYESGFVIDKFPISRPNLTFSTLTVSNMSPEDSSIYLCSVEQMNTEAFFGQGTRLTVV.

V is TRBV3-1 and J is TRBJ2-2; D might be TRBD1 (6 bases). Germline CDR1 is LGHDT and CDR2 is YNNKEL (reference sequence). Trimming took off 3 bases at V and 6 bases at J, with 11 bases between the two ends. CDR3 length: 14 residues. CDR3 protein: CASSHNQGSGELFF. CDR3 DNA sequence: TGTGCCAGCAGCCATAATCAGGGGTCCGGGGAGCTGTTTTTT.

This chain connects TRBV6-6 to TRBJ1-5; TRBD1 is a possible D gene (5 bases). The CDR3 has 15 residues. The germline CDR1 and CDR2 sequences are MNHNY and SVGAGI (reference sequence). V lost 5 bases and J 10 bases, leaving 21 bases between the germline ends. The CDR3 DNA follows: TGTGCCAGCAGTATAAGGGACGGAGGTGAGGGACCCCAGCATTTT. Its protein product is CASSIRDGGEGPQHF.

The V gene is TRBV6-2 or TRBV6-3, the J gene TRBJ1-1; TRBD1 matches at 7 bases. The CDR3 extends over 14 amino acids. J was trimmed by 4 bases and V by 6 bases; bases with no gene match: 8. Germline V CDR1 and CDR2: MNHEY, SVGEGT. The CDR3 coding sequence is TGTGCCAGCAGCCCCCAGGGGGGACCCACTGAAGCTTTCTTT. Translated: CASSPQGGPTEAFF.

This clonotype was seen a handful of times. The CDR3 protein is CASSQVNPGELFF. DNA for the CDR3: TGCGCCAGCAGCCAAGTTAATCCCGGGGAGCTGTTTTTT. This rearrangement joins TRBV4-1 to TRBJ2-2; the D is unclear. CDR3 length: 13 residues. CDR1 and CDR2 (germline): MGHRA, YSYEKL. V was pared by 1 base and J by 6 bases, with 6 bases between.

This clonotype was observed a handful of times. This chain connects TRBV10-3 to TRBJ2-1, with 12 bases identical to TRBD2. CDR1 and CDR2 (germline): ENHRY, SYGVKD. CDR3 length: 15 amino acids. The trim removed 6 bases at V and 7 bases at J, leaving 7 bases unmatched. CDR3 region: CAIRGASGRVNEQFF. CDR3 nucleotides: TGTGCCATCAGGGGAGCTAGCGGGAGGGTTAATGAGCAGTTCTTC.

This clonotype was counted at least ten times. The chain links TRBV21-1 to TRBJ2-7; TRBD1 is the table's D call, not checked against the DNA. TRBV21-1 is a listed pseudogene. The CDR3 runs to 14 residues. CDR3 sequence reads: CASSKGGGHYEQYF. CDR3 coding DNA: TGTGCCAGCAGCAAAGGGGGGGGCCACTACGAGCAGTACTTC.

This clonotype was observed at least ten times. In DNA form, the CDR3 reads TGTGCCAGCAGTCCCCTACTGGGGGACACTGAAGCTTTCTTT. It encodes CASSPLLGDTEAFF. The J gene is TRBJ1-1, the V gene TRBV6-5; D possibly corresponds to TRBD1 (5 bases). Germline V CDR1 and CDR2: MNHEY, SVGAGI. The CDR3 runs to 14 residues. The V end was cut by 5 bases, the J end by 3 bases, with 13 bases between.

This clonotype was seen at least ten times. This chain connects TRBV9 to TRBJ1-1; D gene uncertain. This CDR3 comprises 13 residues. CDR1 SGDLS and CDR2 YYNGEE come from the germline V gene. V was pared by 0 bases and J by 0 bases, with 3 bases between. The DNA of the CDR3 is TGTGCCAGCAGCGTAGAGATGAACACTGAAGCTTTCTTT. Translation gives CASSVEMNTEAFF.

This clonotype was counted a few times. The chain links TRBV2 to TRBJ2-5, with D perhaps TRBD2 (6 bases). Germline loops: CDR1 SNHLY, CDR2 FYNNEI. The germline V and J ends were trimmed by 7 bases and 14 bases, with 17 bases remaining between them. CDR3 length: 11 residues. The CDR3 spells CASNPEGLNYF. The CDR3 DNA reads TGTGCCAGCAACCCCGAGGGACTTAACTACTTC.

This clonotype was seen at least ten times. V gene TRBV27 combines with J gene TRBJ1-2; no firm D call. This CDR3 is 14 amino acids long. Germline V gene lookup returns CDR1 MNHEY and CDR2 SMNVEV (reference sequence). V lost 6 bases to trimming and J lost 5 bases, with 16 bases between them. CDR3 in DNA: TGTGCCAGCAGCCCTTACATGGCAAGATATGGCTACACCTTC. Amino acids: CASSPYMARYGYTF.

This clonotype was counted between two and nine times. The chain recombines TRBV28 with TRBJ1-1; tentative D call: TRBD1 (5 bases). The germline V and J ends were trimmed by 7 bases and 0 bases, with 9 bases remaining between them. Per the germline V gene, CDR1 is MDHEN and CDR2 is SYDVKM. The CDR3 length is 13 residues. The DNA of the CDR3 is TGTGCCAGCATAGAGGGGTTGAACACTGAAGCTTTCTTT. This gives the protein CASIEGLNTEAFF. The full variable domain, its missing parts supplied by reference TRBV28 and TRBJ1-1, is DVKVTQSSRYLVKRTGEKVFLECVQDMDHENMFWYRQDPGLGLRLIYFSYDVKMKEKGDIPEGYSVSREKKERFSLILESASTNQTSMYLCASIEGLNTEAFFGQGTRLTVV.

This clonotype was recorded at least ten times. The chain links TRBV6-5 to TRBJ2-1; no firm D call. The CDR3 runs 14 residues. From germline, CDR1 is MNHEY and CDR2 SVGAGI. V shed 0 bases and J shed 9 bases, with 12 bases lying between them. The CDR3 region is CASSYSISTAEQFF. The CDR3 DNA follows: TGTGCCAGCAGTTACTCGATAAGTACGGCTGAGCAGTTCTTC.

This clonotype was counted many times. The V gene is TRBV15, the J gene TRBJ2-7, with D maybe TRBD1 (5 bases). CDR1 is LNHNV and CDR2 is YYDKDF in the germline V gene (reference sequence). CDR3 length: 13 residues. V was clipped by 0 bases and J by 2 bases, with 5 bases between them. CDR3 residues: CATSREGAYEQYF. In DNA, the CDR3 is TGTGCCACCAGCAGAGAAGGGGCCTACGAGCAGTACTTC.

The sample holds a few counts of this clonotype. The chain has TRBV15 and TRBJ2-2; TRBD1 is a possible D gene (6 bases). The germline gives CDR1 LNHNV, CDR2 YYDKDF (reference sequence). V dropped 2 bases and J dropped 7 bases, with 11 bases sitting between them. There are 14 residues in the CDR3. As DNA, the CDR3 is TGTGCCACCAGCAGACCACAGGGCTACGGGGAGCTGTTTTTT. Translation: CATSRPQGYGELFF.

This clonotype was detected many times. DNA of the CDR3: TGTGCCAGCAGTTGGACTAGCGGGACGTCAGATACGCAGTATTTT. It encodes CASSWTSGTSDTQYF. The V call is TRBV6-2 or TRBV6-3, the J call TRBJ2-3; 12 positions match TRBD2. Per the germline V gene, CDR1 is MNHEY and CDR2 is SVGEGT. Losses at the gene ends were 4 bases for V and 4 bases for J; bases not matched to a gene: 3. The CDR3 length is 15 residues.

The rearrangement joins TRBV5-6 to TRBJ1-4, with 12 bases that match TRBD1. The J segment lost 7 bases and the V segment lost 4 bases, leaving 11 bases of the junction unmatched. Germline CDR1 and CDR2: SGHDT and YYEEEE. The CDR3 covers 17 residues. The CDR3 coding sequence is TGTGCCAGCAGCCTCTCCGGGACAGGGGGCAGGGGTGAAAAACTGTTTTTT. The encoded protein is CASSLSGTGGRGEKLFF.

This clonotype has at least ten counts. The chain uses TRBV2 and TRBJ2-1; D might be TRBD1 (7 bases). V was clipped by 11 bases and J by 15 bases, with 17 bases between them. Germline CDR1 SNHLY, CDR2 FYNNEI. CDR3 length equals 10 residues. The CDR3 reads CASSRGVGFF. The CDR3 coding sequence is TGTGCCTCCTCCAGGGGGGTAGGGTTCTTC. Supplemented by reference TRBV2 and TRBJ2-1, the full variable domain reads EPEVTQTPSHQVTQMGQEVILRCVPISNHLYFYWYRQILGQKVEFLVSFYNNEISEKSEIFDDQFSVERPDGSNFTLKIRSTKLEDSAMYFCASSRGVGFFGPGTRLTVL.